This T cell receptor beta chain was recorded in a study of long-term antiretroviral therapy in people with HIV. Study-wide results and limits: All time points showed a repertoire dominated by clones expanded before ART.

To note about this clone: Antigen unknown.

Every donor contributed at least one pre-ART and at least two post-ART PBMC samples. Assay version v3.0 of immunoSEQ was used, and it was run at survey level. The protocol was immunoSEQ multiplex PCR, while the TCRdb copy is restricted to in-frame clones and leaves out a portion. The data contain over 35,000 clones, roughly 80% of them singletons. V lost 2 bases and J lost 7; bases outside the gene matches: 1. This CDR3 is built from 13 residues. Germline-derived CDR1 and CDR2 are SGHDT and YYEEEE. V is TRBV5-6 and J is TRBJ1-2, with 11 bases that match TRBD1. The source of this sequence is a man younger than 35 with HIV. The sample was unsorted PBMCs, taken 1.5 years after starting antiretroviral therapy. The CDR3 sequence: CASSFGTGGGYTF. The CDR3, as DNA: TGTGCCAGCAGCTTCGGGACAGGGGGTGGCTACACCTTC.